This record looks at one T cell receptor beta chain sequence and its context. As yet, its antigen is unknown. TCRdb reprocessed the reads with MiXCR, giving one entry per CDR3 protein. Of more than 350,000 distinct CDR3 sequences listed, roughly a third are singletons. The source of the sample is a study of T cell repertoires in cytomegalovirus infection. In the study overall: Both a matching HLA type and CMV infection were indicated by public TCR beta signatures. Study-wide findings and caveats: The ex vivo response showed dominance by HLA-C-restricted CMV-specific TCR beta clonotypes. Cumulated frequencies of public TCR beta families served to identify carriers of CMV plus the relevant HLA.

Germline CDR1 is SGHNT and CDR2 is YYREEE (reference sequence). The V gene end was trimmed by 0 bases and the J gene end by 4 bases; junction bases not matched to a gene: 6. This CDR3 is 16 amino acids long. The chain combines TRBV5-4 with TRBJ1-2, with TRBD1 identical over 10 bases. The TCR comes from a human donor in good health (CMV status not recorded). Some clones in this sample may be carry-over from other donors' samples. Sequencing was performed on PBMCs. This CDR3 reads CASSLAGTGAIYGYTF. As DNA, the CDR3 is TGTGCCAGCAGCTTGGCCGGGACAGGGGCTATCTATGGCTACACCTTC.